The sequence of this T cell receptor (beta chain) was determined in a study of CD8 T cells in ankylosing spondylitis. Whole-study results and caveats: Researchers reportedly found disease-linked clones significantly enriched in matched ankylosing spondylitis synovial fluid. Past studies reported some motif variants in reactive arthritis synovial fluid and blood.

The germline gives CDR1 LNHDA, CDR2 SQIVND (reference sequence). Between the trimmed V and J ends, which lost 3 bases and 7 bases, there was a span of 12 bases. This CDR3 comprises 14 residues. As the method for making TCR beta libraries, quantitative 5'-RACE with molecular barcodes was used. Each CDR3 protein gets one entry after TCRdb re-called the 5' RACE reads with MiXCR. This repertoire shows 340,000 or so distinct CDR3 sequences, roughly 15% found once; its top ten account for approximately 1%. A note on this clonotype: Antigen unknown.

The material sequenced was blood, either unsorted or a sorted T cell fraction (not recorded which). This TCR derives from a male donor with ankylosing spondylitis or in good health (not recorded which). This chain joins TRBV19 and TRBJ2-2; the D call may be TRBD1 or TRBD2 (5 bases each). The CDR3 DNA is TGTGCCAGTAGTATCCAGGGAGCTGTCGGGGAGCTGTTTTTT. Its protein is CASSIQGAVGELFF.